In this sample, the clone carrying this TCR beta chain turned up a few times. A sample-barcoded 5' primer and a J-beta primer mix were used in a second PCR of about 6 to 11 cycles. TCRdb independently ran MiXCR on the 5' RACE reads; one entry per CDR3 protein. The repertoire holds about 1.6 million distinct CDR3 sequences, with approximately 32% as singletons. The junction had 8 bases not matched to a gene; V was cut back by 4 bases and J by 4 bases. The CDR3 totals 15 residues. CDR1 is SGHRS, CDR2 YFSETQ, per germline. The data belong to a study of blood T cells in healthy people across ages. This TCR was recovered from a woman aged 25 to 39 in good health. The rearrangement joins TRBV5-1 to TRBJ2-1, with TRBD1 matching over 7 bases. Sequenced material: blood. Written as DNA, the CDR3 is TGCGCCAGCAGCCTGGACAGGATTCTTTACAATGAGCAGTTCTTC. Protein product: CASSLDRILYNEQFF.